This TCR beta chain was recovered during a study of cytomegalovirus exposure and HLA in healthy donors. Study-wide context: The study's early data release held about 85 million unique TCRs from HLA-typed donors. Caucasian-associated ancestry cluster membership applied to about four fifths of about 370 genotyped donors. General study points: Specificity of a few CMV-associated chains for CMV antigens was verified in vitro. In a later analysis, TCR association rates varied by HLA locus: DRB1 most, HLA-C fewest.

Remarks on this clone: Its antigen is unidentified.

CDR1 and CDR2 from the germline V gene are SGHTA and FQGNSA. There are 14 residues in the CDR3. V trimming: 5 bases; J trimming: 8 bases; junction bases outside the gene matches: 11. This PCR relied on a set of 60 Vbeta primers and 13 Jbeta primers. Repertoires were generated with immunoSEQ multiplex PCR, while TCRdb's copy carries only in-frame clones and drops some. Of around 220,000 clones listed, roughly four fifths are singletons. This clonotype was sampled from a girl aged 2 to 9 in good health and CMV-seronegative. The chain has TRBV7-2 and TRBJ1-2, with 7 bases that match TRBD1. Sequences were obtained from PBMCs. In DNA form, the CDR3 reads TGTGCCAGCAGCCCTAACAGGGGCGAAGGGGGCTACACCTTC. Amino acids: CASSPNRGEGGYTF.